Listed below are T cell receptor beta chains from one sample, sequenced in a study of long-term antiretroviral therapy in people with HIV. This table comes from immunoSEQ multiplex PCR, and its TCRdb copy is limited to in-frame clones, with some not included. This sample has roughly 18,000 clones, with around three quarters found just once. The input for sequencing was unsorted PBMCs, taken 2.9 years after starting antiretroviral therapy. These receptors were taken from a woman in her thirties with HIV. Both conserved end residues are part of each CDR3. D genes are given only for firm matches. The size entry is marked missing in some rows and otherwise reads once, few, many or a size class.

DNA: TGTGCCAGCACAAAGGGGAACACCGGGGAGCTGTTTTTT; CDR3: CASTKGNTGELFF; J: TRBJ2-2; size: NA; D: NA; V: TRBV7-3
DNA: TGTGCCAGCAGCTTGACTACCGGGGAGCTGTTTTTT; CDR3: CASSLTTGELFF; J: TRBJ2-2; size: NA; D: NA; V: TRBV7-8
DNA: TGTGCCAGCAGCTTAGTGGGGGGACGAACCGGGGAGCTGTTTTTT; CDR3: CASSLVGGRTGELFF; J: TRBJ2-2; size: NA; D: NA; V: TRBV7-8
DNA: TGTGCCAGCAGCTACAGGGGAGGCCCGCGGTTCTTC; CDR3: CASSYRGGPRFF; J: TRBJ2-1; size: NA; D: NA; V: TRBV6-5
DNA: TGTGCCAGCTCACCGACGACTAGCGGGGATCATACGCAGTATTTT; CDR3: CASSPTTSGDHTQYF; J: TRBJ2-3; size: NA; D: TRBD2; V: TRBV18
DNA: TGTGCCACCAGCAGAGTGAAAGAGACCCAGTACTTC; CDR3: CATSRVKETQYF; J: TRBJ2-5; size: NA; D: NA; V: TRBV15
DNA: TGTGCCAGCATCAAAAGGGGGGATTACACTGAAGCTTTCTTT; CDR3: CASIKRGDYTEAFF; J: TRBJ1-1; size: NA; D: NA; V: TRBV6-6
DNA: TGTGCCAGCAGTGATACCCCTTTAGCGGGGGGATGGAGCTCCTACAATGAGCAGTTCTTC; CDR3: CASSDTPLAGGWSSYNEQFF; J: TRBJ2-1; size: NA; D: TRBD2; V: TRBV6-1
DNA: TGTGCCAGCAGCAGCGTCTGGCGGGGGGGCGTCACAGATACGCAGTATTTT; CDR3: CASSSVWRGGVTDTQYF; J: TRBJ2-3; size: NA; D: TRBD2; V: TRBV5-6
DNA: TGTGCCAGCAGCGTAGGGCGATACAATGAGCAGTTCTTC; CDR3: CASSVGRYNEQFF; J: TRBJ2-1; size: NA; D: NA; V: TRBV7-7
DNA: TGCAGTGCTAGAAGGGAAGGGGGCTACACCTTC; CDR3: CSARREGGYTF; J: TRBJ1-2; size: NA; D: NA; V: TRBV20-1
DNA: TGCGCCAGCAGGCTGAGGGGCAAGGTAGCCCAACAATCTGGAAACACCATATATTTT; CDR3: CASRLRGKVAQQSGNTIYF; J: TRBJ1-3; size: NA; D: NA; V: TRBV23-1
DNA: TGTGCCAGCAGCCCCGGACAGGGAGGAACTGGGGCCAACGTCCTGACTTTC; CDR3: CASSPGQGGTGANVLTF; J: TRBJ2-6; size: few; D: TRBD1; V: TRBV7-6
DNA: TGTGCAAGTCGCTTAGGGGGTGCGGGCACTGAAGCTTTCTTT; CDR3: CASRLGGAGTEAFF; J: TRBJ1-1; size: NA; D: NA; V: TRBV12-2
DNA: TGTGCCAGCAGTTTCTTCGGGACAGGGGTCCATGAGCAGTTCTTC; CDR3: CASSFFGTGVHEQFF; J: TRBJ2-1; size: NA; D: TRBD1; V: TRBV27
DNA: TGTGCCAGCAGCCTACAGCTCTATGGCTACACCTTC; CDR3: CASSLQLYGYTF; J: TRBJ1-2; size: NA; D: NA; V: TRBV7-9
DNA: TGTGCCAGCAAAGGGGTGGGGTTTAATGAAAAACTGTTTTTT; CDR3: CASKGVGFNEKLFF; J: TRBJ1-4; size: NA; D: NA; V: TRBV6-1
DNA: TGTGCCAGCAGCCAAGGCTACACTGAAGCTTTCTTT; CDR3: CASSQGYTEAFF; J: TRBJ1-1; size: NA; D: NA; V: TRBV4-2
DNA: TGTGCCAGCAGCCTAGGGACTGAAGCTTTCTTT; CDR3: CASSLGTEAFF; J: TRBJ1-1; size: NA; D: NA; V: TRBV11-2
DNA: TGTGCCAGCTCCCCTACGGTTAGGGGGTCTCAAGAGACCCAGTACTTC; CDR3: CASSPTVRGSQETQYF; J: TRBJ2-5; size: NA; D: NA; V: TRBV27
DNA: TGTGCCAGCAGCTTCTCCGCAGGGACCCAAGAGACCCAGTACTTC; CDR3: CASSFSAGTQETQYF; J: TRBJ2-5; size: once; D: NA; V: TRBV11-2
DNA: TGTGCCAGCAGCCCTGGGGGGGGGCGTCGGGGGACAGATACGCAGTATTTT; CDR3: CASSPGGGRRGTDTQYF; J: TRBJ2-3; size: once; D: NA; V: TRBV11-1
DNA: TGTGCCAGCAGCGGGACAGACTACGAGCAGTACTTC; CDR3: CASSGTDYEQYF; J: TRBJ2-7; size: NA; D: NA; V: TRBV21-1
DNA: TGTGCCAGCAGGTGGGGTATCGGGGAGCTGTTTTTT; CDR3: CASRWGIGELFF; J: TRBJ2-2; size: NA; D: NA; V: TRBV27
DNA: TGCAGCGTTGAAGGATTACGATCCGAAGGGACCCAGTACTTC; CDR3: CSVEGLRSEGTQYF; J: TRBJ2-5; size: NA; D: NA; V: TRBV29-1
DNA: TGCAGCGTCCGAGGGGGGGGTAATGAGCAGTTCTTC; CDR3: CSVRGGGNEQFF; J: TRBJ2-1; size: NA; D: NA; V: TRBV29-1
DNA: TGTGCCAGCAGCACTTCAAGGACAGGGTATAGCAATCAGCCCCAGCATTTT; CDR3: CASSTSRTGYSNQPQHF; J: TRBJ1-5; size: once; D: TRBD1; V: TRBV7-2
DNA: TGTGCCAGCATCTCCGGGGTGGGCTATGGCTACACCTTC; CDR3: CASISGVGYGYTF; J: TRBJ1-2; size: NA; D: NA; V: TRBV6-1
DNA: TGTGCCAGCAGTTCCGGTATGGGGTTCTATGGCTACACCTTC; CDR3: CASSSGMGFYGYTF; J: TRBJ1-2; size: NA; D: NA; V: TRBV27
DNA: TGCGCCAGCAGCCCATCGACAGGAGGGACTGAAGCTTTCTTT; CDR3: CASSPSTGGTEAFF; J: TRBJ1-1; size: once; D: NA; V: TRBV4-1
DNA: TGCGCCAGCAGTGAGTCGCCAGGGGGCAACTATGGCTACACCTTC; CDR3: CASSESPGGNYGYTF; J: TRBJ1-2; size: NA; D: TRBD1; V: TRBV10-2
DNA: TGCAGTGGCAGGGGGCGCGATGAGCAGTTCTTC; CDR3: CSGRGRDEQFF; J: TRBJ2-1; size: once; D: TRBD1; V: TRBV20-1
DNA: TGTGCCAGTAGTATACTTTCTTCGTCCTACAATGAGCAGTTCTTC; CDR3: CASSILSSSYNEQFF; J: TRBJ2-1; size: NA; D: NA; V: TRBV19
DNA: TGTGCCAGCAGGCCCACAAGGGGAAACATTCAGTACTTC; CDR3: CASRPTRGNIQYF; J: TRBJ2-4; size: NA; D: NA; V: TRBV27
DNA: TGTGCCAGCAGCCTGGGAGGTGGCCAGGGAGAGACCCAGTACTTC; CDR3: CASSLGGGQGETQYF; J: TRBJ2-5; size: NA; D: NA; V: TRBV9
DNA: TGTGCCACCAGTACTTCCAGGCAGGGCAATCAGCCCCAGCATTTT; CDR3: CATSTSRQGNQPQHF; J: TRBJ1-5; size: NA; D: NA; V: TRBV15
DNA: TGTGCCAGCAGCTCGGCCCACACATCAGTCTATGGCTACACCTTC; CDR3: CASSSAHTSVYGYTF; J: TRBJ1-2; size: NA; D: NA; V: TRBV7-8
DNA: TGCGCCAGCAGCTTAACAGGGCCCCACTTGAACACTGAAGCTTTCTTT; CDR3: CASSLTGPHLNTEAFF; J: TRBJ1-1; size: NA; D: NA; V: TRBV5-1
DNA: TGTGCCAGCAGCAGGGTACAGGGTTTGGACACCGGGGAGCTGTTTTTT; CDR3: CASSRVQGLDTGELFF; J: TRBJ2-2; size: once; D: NA; V: TRBV7-9
DNA: TGTGCCAGCAGCGTTGAGGGGGACAGGGGCAACATTCAGTACTTC; CDR3: CASSVEGDRGNIQYF; J: TRBJ2-4; size: NA; D: TRBD1; V: TRBV9
DNA: TGTGCCAGCAGTAGACGGGGCCCTAATGAAAAACTGTTTTTT; CDR3: CASSRRGPNEKLFF; J: TRBJ1-4; size: NA; D: NA; V: TRBV2
DNA: TGCGCCAGCAGCGATTCCGGGACAGGGGACTACGAGCAGTACTTC; CDR3: CASSDSGTGDYEQYF; J: TRBJ2-7; size: NA; D: TRBD1; V: TRBV10-2
DNA: TGTGCCAGCAGCTACGGGGACACTGAAGCTTTCTTT; CDR3: CASSYGDTEAFF; J: TRBJ1-1; size: NA; D: NA; V: TRBV7-9
DNA: TGTGCCAGCAGTGGAAGAACCGGGGAGCTGTTTTTT; CDR3: CASSGRTGELFF; J: TRBJ2-2; size: large; D: NA; V: TRBV27
DNA: TGCGCCAGCAGCCAAGTCGGGGGCGTAAGCTCCTACAATGAGCAGTTCTTC; CDR3: CASSQVGGVSSYNEQFF; J: TRBJ2-1; size: NA; D: NA; V: TRBV4-1
DNA: TGTGCCAGCAGCTTAACGGGACAGGGAGGCTCTGAAGCTTTCTTT; CDR3: CASSLTGQGGSEAFF; J: TRBJ1-1; size: NA; D: TRBD1; V: TRBV7-3
DNA: TGCGCCAGCAGCTTGCAGGGGGCGAACACCGGGGAGCTGTTTTTT; CDR3: CASSLQGANTGELFF; J: TRBJ2-2; size: NA; D: TRBD1; V: TRBV5-1
DNA: TGCGCCAGCAGCTTGGAGCGCGGGACAGGGGGCACAGATACGCAGTATTTT; CDR3: CASSLERGTGGTDTQYF; J: TRBJ2-3; size: NA; D: TRBD1; V: TRBV5-1